Below, 31 T cell receptor beta chains from the same sample are listed, as sequenced in a study of OX40 agonist ivuxolimab in advanced cancers. TCRdb keeps only in-frame clones here, not all; method: immunoSEQ multiplex PCR. Of over 60,000 clones in the sample, approximately 91% were seen once. The starting material was CD4+ or CD8+ T cells sorted from blood, obtained in a trial of the OX40 agonist ivuxolimab. The receptors stem from an adult with an advanced solid tumor such as melanoma, head and neck, liver or kidney cancer.

This clone was recorded only once. V gene TRBV6-1 combines with J gene TRBJ1-2, with D perhaps matching TRBD1 (5 bases). The CDR3 spans 14 residues. Germline assignment: CDR1 MNHNS and CDR2 SASEGT. The V end was cut by 7 bases, the J end by 4 bases, with 16 bases between. The DNA for the CDR3 is TGTGCCAGCACCCTAAGTGGGGCAGTCTATGGCTACACCTTC. Translating it yields CASTLSGAVYGYTF.

The chain has TRBV21-1 and TRBJ2-7; the D call TRBD2 from the table was never checked on the DNA. TRBV21-1 represents a pseudogene. CDR3 size: 14 residues. The CDR3 region has the DNA TGTGCCAGCACCCCCTGGCGGGGGTACTACGAGCAGTACTTC. Translated: CASTPWRGYYEQYF.

This sequence joins TRBV30 and TRBJ1-1; no clear D gene. From germline, CDR1 is GTSNPN and CDR2 SVGIG (reference sequence). This CDR3 has 13 residues. V lost 0 bases, J lost 1 base, and 6 bases lay in between. CDR3: CAWSVGPNTEAFF. DNA of the CDR3: TGTGCCTGGAGTGTTGGACCGAACACTGAAGCTTTCTTT. Full variable domain (remainder filled in from reference TRBV30 and TRBJ1-1): SQTIHQWPATLVQPVGSPLSLECTVEGTSNPNLYWYRQAAGRGLQLLFYSVGIGQISSEVPQNLSASRPQDRQFILSSKKLLLSDSGFYLCAWSVGPNTEAFFGQGTRLTVV.

The sample holds one count of this clone. Here the CDR3 DNA reads TGTGCCAGTAGCTCACGGGCTGGCTACACCTTC. Translated: CASSSRAGYTF. V usage is TRBV19 and J usage is TRBJ1-2, with D uncertain. The germline gives CDR1 LNHDA, CDR2 SQIVND (reference sequence). The CDR3 loop spans 11 amino acids. V was shortened by 6 bases and J by 7 bases, with 9 bases between the two germline ends.

The chain employs TRBV18 and TRBJ1-2; TRBD1 aligns across 7 bases. This CDR3 has 14 amino acids. Germline V CDR1 and CDR2: KGHSH, LQKENI. V lost 3 bases and J lost 6; bases outside the gene matches: 7. The CDR3 here is CASSPRQGEDGYTF. The CDR3 region has the DNA TGTGCCAGCTCACCCCGACAGGGTGAGGATGGCTACACCTTC.

The chain uses TRBV4-2 and TRBJ2-3; no reliable D call. The CDR3 totals 14 residues. V was clipped by 1 base and J by 1 base, with 6 bases between them. Germline lookup yields CDR1 LGHNA and CDR2 YNFKEQ. The CDR3 here is CASSQGRRTDTQYF. CDR3 nucleotide sequence: TGTGCCAGCAGCCAAGGCAGACGCACAGATACGCAGTATTTT.

This sequence joins TRBV10-1 and TRBJ2-1; D not resolved. CDR1 WNHNN and CDR2 SYGVQD come from the germline V gene (reference sequence). V was shortened by 5 bases and J by 0 bases, with 11 bases between the two germline ends. This CDR3 region has 15 residues. CDR3 DNA sequence: TGCGCCAGCAGTCGTTCTAAGGCCTCCTACAATGAGCAGTTCTTC. The encoded protein is CASSRSKASYNEQFF.

The V call is TRBV2, the J call TRBJ1-5; 8 bases are shared with TRBD1. Per the germline V gene, CDR1 is SNHLY and CDR2 is FYNNEI. The CDR3 spans 14 residues. Germline trimming cut 4 bases from V and 7 bases from J; bases unmatched to any gene: 6. CDR3: CASSGSGGLQPQHF. CDR3 nucleotide sequence: TGTGCCAGCAGTGGTTCAGGGGGCTTACAGCCCCAGCATTTT. Using reference TRBV2 and TRBJ1-5 for the parts outside the CDR3, the full variable domain is EPEVTQTPSHQVTQMGQEVILRCVPISNHLYFYWYRQILGQKVEFLVSFYNNEISEKSEIFDDQFSVERPDGSNFTLKIRSTKLEDSAMYFCASSGSGGLQPQHFGDGTRLSIL.

The chain couples TRBV4-2 to TRBJ2-2; D not resolved. The germline V gene encodes CDR1 LGHNA and CDR2 YNFKEQ. The V end lost 5 bases, the J end lost 3 bases, and 10 bases lay between the germline ends. CDR3 length: 14 amino acids. This CDR3 reads CASSSLSYTGELFF. The CDR3 DNA follows: TGTGCCAGCAGCTCCCTTTCGTACACCGGGGAGCTGTTTTTT.

J is TRBJ2-7 and V is TRBV6-6; TRBD1 matches at 8 bases. The J segment lost 3 bases and the V segment lost 5 bases, leaving 6 bases of the junction unmatched. This CDR3 contains 14 residues. CDR1 and CDR2 (germline): MNHNY, SVGAGI (reference sequence). CDR3 sequence: CASSPRGRFYEQYF. CDR3 in DNA: TGTGCCAGCAGTCCCAGGGGGCGCTTCTACGAGCAGTACTTC.

A word on this clone: Other DNA sequences in the sample encode the same CDR3. V and J are TRBV28 and TRBJ1-2; the D is unclear. CDR1 is MDHEN, CDR2 SYDVKM, per germline. The CDR3 extends over 11 amino acids. Trimming took 4 bases from V and 2 from J, leaving 2 bases between them. The CDR3 DNA sequence: TGTGCCAGCAGTTCAAACTATGGCTACACCTTC. Its protein product is CASSSNYGYTF.

This chain uses TRBV6-1 with TRBJ2-5; D is ambiguous. Matching the DNA end better, TRBJ2-7 makes the J call doubtful. The CDR3 runs to 13 residues. Germline-derived CDR1 and CDR2 are MNHNS and SASEGT. As DNA, the CDR3 is TGTGCCAGCAGTATGTCAGGAACCTACGAGCAGTACTTC. Amino acids: CASSMSGTYEQYF.

CDR3 in DNA: TGTGCCAGCAGTTTAGGGGATCGCACAGATACGCAGTATTTT. This codes for CASSLGDRTDTQYF. The chain carries TRBV28 and TRBJ2-3, with D uncertain. The CDR3 length is 14 residues. Germline CDR1 and CDR2: MDHEN and SYDVKM. V was pared by 2 bases and J by 1 base, with 7 bases between.

The chain combines TRBV6-6 with TRBJ2-2; TRBD2 might be the D (6 bases). With 4 bases removed from V and 6 bases from J, the gap between germline ends came to 15 bases. Germline lookup yields CDR1 MNHNY and CDR2 SVGAGI (reference sequence). The CDR3 contains 15 residues. This chain's CDR3 is CASSSGLASAGELFF. The CDR3 DNA follows: TGTGCCAGCAGTTCGGGGCTAGCGTCTGCCGGGGAGCTGTTTTTT.

This chain links TRBV5-6 with TRBJ1-1, with D unresolved. The CDR3 runs 13 residues. The germline CDR1 and CDR2 sequences are SGHDT and YYEEEE. The germline V and J ends were trimmed by 5 bases and 3 bases, with 11 bases remaining between them. As DNA, the CDR3 is TGTGCCAGCAGTGTAGGCAGATACACTGAAGCTTTCTTT. Translated: CASSVGRYTEAFF.

The chain joins TRBV7-9 to TRBJ2-2, with TRBD1 as a possible D gene (5 bases). The CDR3 sequence is 18 residues long. Looked up from germline, CDR1 is SEHNR and CDR2 is FQNEAQ (reference sequence). Trimming left V 1 base short and J 5 bases short, with 20 bases between. The CDR3 DNA reads as TGTGCCAGCAGCTTAGACTCCTCCGGCCAGGGAAGTACCGGGGAGCTGTTTTTT. Translating it yields CASSLDSSGQGSTGELFF. The full variable domain, rest sourced from reference TRBV7-9 and TRBJ2-2, is DTGVSQNPRHKITKRGQNVTFRCDPISEHNRLYWYRQTLGQGPEFLTYFQNEAQLEKSRLLSDRFSAERPKGSFSTLEIQRTEQGDSAMYLCASSLDSSGQGSTGELFFGEGSRLTVL.

V gene TRBV11-2 combines with J gene TRBJ2-1; 9 bases are shared with TRBD2. Germline V lookup: CDR1 SGHAT, CDR2 FQNNGV. The trim removed 3 bases at V and 4 bases at J, leaving 4 bases unmatched. The CDR3 has 15 amino acids. The CDR3 DNA follows: TGTGCCAGCAGCTTTGATCTAGCGGGGTACAATGAGCAGTTCTTC. Encoded protein: CASSFDLAGYNEQFF.

The CDR3, as DNA: TGTGCCACCAGCAGAGAACTGCAGGGGGTGGAGACCCAGTACTTC. Its protein is CATSRELQGVETQYF. The chain combines TRBV15 with TRBJ2-5, with TRBD1 identical over 7 bases. CDR1 is LNHNV and CDR2 is YYDKDF in the germline V gene (reference sequence). The CDR3 extends over 15 amino acids. J gave up 5 bases and V 0 bases, and 6 bases lay outside the gene matches.

CDR3 sequence reads: CSVLLTAPFRETQYF. The CDR3 coding sequence is TGCAGCGTTTTGCTGACAGCGCCCTTCAGGGAGACCCAGTACTTC. The chain has TRBV29-1 and TRBJ2-5; TRBD1 might be the D (5 bases). The CDR3 contains 15 residues. The V end was cut by 5 bases, the J end by 5 bases, with 21 bases between. Looked up from germline, CDR1 is SQVTM and CDR2 is ANQGSEA. The full variable domain, with the rest looked up from reference TRBV29-1 and TRBJ2-5, is SAVISQKPSRDICQRGTSLTIQCQVDSQVTMMFWYRQQPGQSLTLIATANQGSEATYESGFVIDKFPISRPNLTFSTLTVSNMSPEDSSIYLCSVLLTAPFRETQYFGPGTRLLVL.

The chain joins TRBV19 to TRBJ1-6; 8 bases line up with TRBD1. CDR1 and CDR2 from the germline V gene are LNHDA and SQIVND (reference sequence). This CDR3 has 18 amino acids. The V segment lost 6 bases and the J segment 6 bases; nucleotides outside the gene matches: 16. The CDR3 sequence: CASSRPRGTGTLNSPLHF. The CDR3 region has the DNA TGTGCCAGTAGCCGCCCGAGGGGGACAGGAACTCTTAATTCACCCCTCCACTTT.

This chain uses TRBV28 with TRBJ1-5; no reliable D call. The V end lost 6 bases, the J end lost 0 bases, and 15 bases lay between the germline ends. Germline-derived CDR1 and CDR2 are MDHEN and SYDVKM. The CDR3 runs 16 residues. CDR3 region: CASSPPSRRSNQPQHF. The CDR3 coding sequence is TGTGCCAGCAGCCCCCCCTCCAGGCGTAGCAATCAGCCCCAGCATTTT.

The rearrangement uses TRBV10-3 and TRBJ1-1, with 8 bases that match TRBD1. CDR1 is ENHRY and CDR2 is SYGVKD in the germline V gene. CDR3 length: 14 amino acids. V dropped 5 bases and J dropped 1; count of bases not matched to a gene: 3. CDR3 sequence: CAISTGTGNTEAFF. CDR3 DNA sequence: TGTGCCATCAGTACCGGGACAGGGAACACTGAAGCTTTCTTT.

This rearrangement joins TRBV19 to TRBJ2-5; TRBD1 agrees at 9 bases. The V gene end was trimmed by 4 bases and the J gene end by 3 bases; junction bases not matched to a gene: 3. This CDR3 contains 14 residues. CDR1 is LNHDA, CDR2 SQIVND, per germline (reference sequence). The CDR3 region has the DNA TGTGCCAGTAGTACGCGGACAGGGGAAGAGACCCAGTACTTC. Translated: CASSTRTGEETQYF.

As DNA, the CDR3 is TGTGCCAGCAGCCCAAACAGGGGATTGGGAAATGAAAAACTGTTTTTT. This codes for CASSPNRGLGNEKLFF. The rearrangement uses TRBV14 and TRBJ1-4, with 7 bases matching TRBD1. The J segment lost 5 bases and the V segment lost 4 bases, leaving 10 bases of the junction unmatched. CDR3 length: 16 amino acids. Germline assignment: CDR1 SGHDN and CDR2 FVKESK.

The chain links TRBV9 to TRBJ2-3; possibly TRBD1 for D (5 bases). Germline-derived CDR1 and CDR2 are SGDLS and YYNGEE. There are 14 residues in the CDR3. Trimming removed 3 bases from V and 4 bases from J, with 12 bases in between. CDR3 DNA sequence: TGTGCCAGCAGCGGTGCCAGGGAAGCAGATACGCAGTATTTT. It encodes CASSGAREADTQYF. The full variable domain, its missing parts supplied by reference TRBV9 and TRBJ2-3, is DSGVTQTPKHLITATGQRVTLRCSPRSGDLSVYWYQQSLDQGLQFLIQYYNGEERAKGNILERFSAQQFPDLHSELNLSSLELGDSALYFCASSGAREADTQYFGPGTRLTVL.

This chain uses TRBV9 with TRBJ2-1; 10 positions match TRBD1. The germline V gene has CDR1 SGDLS and CDR2 YYNGEE. The J segment lost 2 bases and the V segment lost 6 bases, leaving 8 bases of the junction unmatched. This CDR3 contains 16 residues. CDR3 in amino acids: CASTPRGTGAYNEQFF. CDR3 bases: TGTGCCAGCACCCCCCGCGGGACAGGGGCCTACAATGAGCAGTTCTTC.

V usage is TRBV11-1 and J usage is TRBJ2-1; TRBD1 aligns across 7 bases. The CDR3 runs 16 residues. Germline V gene data show CDR1 as SGHAT and CDR2 as FQDESV (reference sequence). Germline trimming cut 6 bases from V and 5 bases from J; bases unmatched to any gene: 13. CDR3 sequence reads: CASRVGQLGVHNEQFF. The DNA of the CDR3 is TGTGCCAGCAGAGTGGGACAGTTGGGGGTACACAATGAGCAGTTCTTC.

The rearrangement links TRBV30 to TRBJ2-3, with a possible D match to TRBD2 (5 bases). The CDR3 runs to 13 residues. The V gene lost 4 bases and the J gene lost 4 bases, with 12 bases spanning the gap. Germline CDR1 and CDR2: GTSNPN and SVGIG (reference sequence). This CDR3 is CAWNRAEADTQYF. CDR3 sequence (DNA): TGTGCCTGGAATCGGGCGGAGGCAGATACGCAGTATTTT.

The J gene is TRBJ2-2, the V gene TRBV28; 8 bases match TRBD2. J was trimmed by 1 base and V by 8 bases; bases with no gene match: 9. In germline, CDR1 is MDHEN, CDR2 SYDVKM. This CDR3 spans 16 amino acids. CDR3 amino acids: CASLLGAGENTGELFF. CDR3 nucleotide sequence: TGTGCCAGCTTACTGGGAGCGGGGGAGAACACCGGGGAGCTGTTTTTT.

The J gene is TRBJ2-5, the V gene TRBV18; D unclear. The V gene's germline CDR1 is KGHSH and CDR2 LQKENI. This CDR3 has 13 residues. The V end lost 0 bases, the J end lost 4 bases, and 6 bases lay between the germline ends. The CDR3: CASSPPVGETQYF. The CDR3 nucleotides are TGTGCCAGCTCACCACCGGTAGGAGAGACCCAGTACTTC.

This clone was seen only once. The CDR3 DNA reads TGTGCCAGCAGATATGACAGGGGGCAGGGTCAGCCCCAGCATTTT. Its protein is CASRYDRGQGQPQHF. The rearrangement joins TRBV6-6 to TRBJ1-5, with TRBD1 matching over 10 bases. The CDR3 loop spans 15 amino acids. V was pared by 6 bases and J by 6 bases, with 8 bases of the junction left unmatched. Per the germline V gene, CDR1 is MNHNY and CDR2 is SVGAGI (reference sequence).